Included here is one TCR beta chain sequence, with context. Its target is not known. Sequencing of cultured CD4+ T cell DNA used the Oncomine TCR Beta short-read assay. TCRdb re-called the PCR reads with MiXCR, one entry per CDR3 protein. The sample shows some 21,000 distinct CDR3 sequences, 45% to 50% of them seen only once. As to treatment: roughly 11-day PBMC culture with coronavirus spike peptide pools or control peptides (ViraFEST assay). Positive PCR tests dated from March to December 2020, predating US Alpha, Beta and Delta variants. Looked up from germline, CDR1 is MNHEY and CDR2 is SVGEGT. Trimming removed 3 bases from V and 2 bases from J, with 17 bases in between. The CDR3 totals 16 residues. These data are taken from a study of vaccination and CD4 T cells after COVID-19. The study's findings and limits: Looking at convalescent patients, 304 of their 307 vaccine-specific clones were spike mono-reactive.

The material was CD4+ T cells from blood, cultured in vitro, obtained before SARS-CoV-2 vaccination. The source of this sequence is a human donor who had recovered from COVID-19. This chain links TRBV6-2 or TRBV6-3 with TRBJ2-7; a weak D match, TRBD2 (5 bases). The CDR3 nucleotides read TGTGCCAGCAGTTATATACGACCGGGGAGTGCCTACGAGCAGTACTTC. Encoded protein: CASSYIRPGSAYEQYF.